The clone carrying this TCR beta chain was detected a few times. Its antigen is currently unknown. The sample belongs to a study of T cells in Graves' hyperthyroidism and ophthalmopathy. Study-wide background: Sampling of peripheral blood happened at initial diagnosis, prior to any treatment.

Each diagnosis was grounded in clinical symptoms, serum thyroxine and TRAb, thyroid ultrasound, and orbital computed tomography. What was amplified from RNA transcripts were TCR beta CDR3 regions. Primed by the HTBI set, a first-round RT-PCR was run on the TCR CDR3. One entry per CDR3 protein results from TCRdb running MiXCR on the multiplex PCR reads. The profile shows some 550,000 distinct CDR3 sequences, around 15% of them singletons. Overall study findings and caveats: In validation, the model predicted ophthalmopathy. These predictions came a median roughly 6 months before onset. Most thyroid clonotypes with frequency above 0.001 were detected in blood.

J lost 1 base, V lost 8 bases, and 3 bases had no gene match. Germline CDR1 ENHRY, CDR2 SYGVKD. This CDR3 has 13 residues. Input material: blood. The receptor was isolated from a woman in her forties with Graves' ophthalmopathy. V gene TRBV10-3 combines with J gene TRBJ1-1; 8 nucleotides agree with TRBD1. The CDR3, as DNA: TGTGCCATCGCGACAGGGGAGAACACTGAAGCTTTCTTT. Residues: CAIATGENTEAFF.